This TCR beta chain is drawn from a study of Graves' ophthalmopathy and Graves' hyperthyroidism. Study-wide background: At the time of initial diagnosis and before any treatment, peripheral blood was collected.

The CDR3 contains 15 residues. With V trimmed by 6 bases and J by 2 bases, 6 bases remained unmatched. The V gene's germline CDR1 is MNHEY and CDR2 SVGEGT. Study-wide findings and caveats: Separation of ophthalmopathy from stable hyperthyroidism was achieved by a 13-signature model, at around 90% sensitivity and 81.08% specificity.

Using RNA transcripts, the TCR beta CDR3 regions were amplified. First-round RT-PCR employed HTBI primers, with a second-round multiplex PCR after it. One entry per CDR3 protein, called by TCRdb with MiXCR from the multiplex PCR reads. This sample has roughly 400,000 distinct CDR3 sequences, with about 18% found just once. This clonotype was recorded many times. The antigen is undetermined. The TCR originated in an adult woman with stable Graves' hyperthyroidism. The sample consisted of peripheral blood. V gene TRBV6-2 or TRBV6-3 combines with J gene TRBJ2-7, with 11 nucleotides matching TRBD1. CDR3 nucleotide sequence: TGTGCCAGCAGATCTCGGGACAGGGGGACCTACGAGCAGTACTTC. Residues: CASRSRDRGTYEQYF.